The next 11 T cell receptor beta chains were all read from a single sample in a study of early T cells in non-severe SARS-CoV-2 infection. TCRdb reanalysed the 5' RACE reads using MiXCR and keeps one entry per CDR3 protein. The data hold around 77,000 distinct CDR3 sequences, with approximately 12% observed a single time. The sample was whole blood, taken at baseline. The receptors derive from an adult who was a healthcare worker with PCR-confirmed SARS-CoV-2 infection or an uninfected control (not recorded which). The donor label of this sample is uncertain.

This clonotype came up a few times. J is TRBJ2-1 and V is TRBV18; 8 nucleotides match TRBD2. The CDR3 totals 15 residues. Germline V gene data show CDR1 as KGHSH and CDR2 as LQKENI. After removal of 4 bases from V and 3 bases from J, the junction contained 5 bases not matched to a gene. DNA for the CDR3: TGTGCCAGCTCACTACCCGGGACTAGCTACAATGAGCAGTTCTTC. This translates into CASSLPGTSYNEQFF.

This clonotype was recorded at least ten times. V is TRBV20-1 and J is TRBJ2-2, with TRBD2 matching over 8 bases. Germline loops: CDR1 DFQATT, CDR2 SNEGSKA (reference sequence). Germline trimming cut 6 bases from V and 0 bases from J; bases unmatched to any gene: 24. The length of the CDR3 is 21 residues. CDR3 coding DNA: TGCAGTGCCCAATTGAGTTCGTCCGCTAGCGGGCAGAATACGAACACCGGGGAGCTGTTTTTT. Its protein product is CSAQLSSSASGQNTNTGELFF.

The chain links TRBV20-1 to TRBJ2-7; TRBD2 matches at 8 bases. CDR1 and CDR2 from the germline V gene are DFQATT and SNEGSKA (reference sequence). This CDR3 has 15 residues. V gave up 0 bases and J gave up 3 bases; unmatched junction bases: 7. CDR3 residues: CSARDSGGRFYEQYF. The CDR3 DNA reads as TGCAGTGCTAGAGATTCCGGCGGGAGGTTCTACGAGCAGTACTTC.

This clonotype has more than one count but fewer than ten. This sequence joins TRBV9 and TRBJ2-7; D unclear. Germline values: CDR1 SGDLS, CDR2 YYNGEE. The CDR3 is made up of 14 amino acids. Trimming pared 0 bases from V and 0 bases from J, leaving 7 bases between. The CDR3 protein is CASSVGDISYEQYF. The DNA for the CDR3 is TGTGCCAGCAGCGTAGGTGACATCTCCTACGAGCAGTACTTC.

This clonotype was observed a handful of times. In DNA form, the CDR3 reads TGTGCCACCAGCAGACAAGAGGGACAGCATCCAGATACGCAGTATTTT. Protein: CATSRQEGQHPDTQYF. V usage is TRBV15 and J usage is TRBJ2-3, with TRBD1 matching 7 bases. Trimming removed 2 bases from V and 4 bases from J; junction bases left unmatched: 9. Germline V gene data show CDR1 as LNHNV and CDR2 as YYDKDF (reference sequence). The CDR3 has 16 amino acids. Filled out from reference TRBV15 and TRBJ2-3, the complete variable domain reads DAMVIQNPRYQVTQFGKPVTLSCSQTLNHNVMYWYQQKSSQAPKLLFHYYDKDFNNEADTPDNFQSRRPNTSFCFLDIRSPGLGDTAMYLCATSRQEGQHPDTQYFGPGTRLTVL.

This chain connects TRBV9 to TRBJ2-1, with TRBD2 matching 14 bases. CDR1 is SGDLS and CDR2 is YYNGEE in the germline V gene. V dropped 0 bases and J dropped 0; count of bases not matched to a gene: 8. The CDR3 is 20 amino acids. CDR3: CASSVGVGTSGGSSYNEQFF. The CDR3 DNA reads TGTGCCAGCAGCGTAGGGGTAGGGACTAGCGGGGGAAGCTCCTACAATGAGCAGTTCTTC.

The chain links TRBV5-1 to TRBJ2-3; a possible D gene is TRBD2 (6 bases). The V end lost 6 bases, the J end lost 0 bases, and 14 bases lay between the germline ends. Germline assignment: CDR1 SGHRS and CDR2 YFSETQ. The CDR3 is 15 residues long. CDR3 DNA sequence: TGCGCCAGCATCCCGCTAGCGTCTAGCACAGATACGCAGTATTTT. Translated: CASIPLASSTDTQYF.

The CDR3 sequence: CASSLRAGITDNEQFF. For the CDR3, the DNA is TGTGCCAGCAGCTTACGGGCGGGTATAACTGACAATGAGCAGTTCTTC. V and J are TRBV7-3 and TRBJ2-1; tentatively, D is TRBD2 (5 bases). From germline, CDR1 is SGHTA and CDR2 FQGTGA. Deletions cut 2 bases from V and 5 bases from J, with 16 bases between. The CDR3 is 16 residues long. Based on the CDR3 plus reference TRBV7-3 and TRBJ2-1, the full variable domain is GAGVSQTPSNKVTEKGKYVELRCDPISGHTALYWYRQSLGQGPEFLIYFQGTGAADDSGLPNDRFFAVRPEGSVSTLKIQRTERGDSAVYLCASSLRAGITDNEQFFGPGTRLTVL.

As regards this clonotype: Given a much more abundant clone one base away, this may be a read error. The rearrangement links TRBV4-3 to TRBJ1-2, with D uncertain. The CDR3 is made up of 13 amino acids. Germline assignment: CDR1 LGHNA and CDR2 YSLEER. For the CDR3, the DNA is TGCGCCGGCAGCCAAACCGGGGTCTATGGCTACACCTTC. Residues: CAGSQTGVYGYTF.

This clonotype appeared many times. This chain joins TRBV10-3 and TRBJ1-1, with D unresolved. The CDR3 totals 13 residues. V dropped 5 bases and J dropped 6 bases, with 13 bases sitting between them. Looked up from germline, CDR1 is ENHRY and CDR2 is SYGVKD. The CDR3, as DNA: TGTGCCATCAGTTCCATCCACGGCGCTGAAGCTTTCTTT. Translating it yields CAISSIHGAEAFF.

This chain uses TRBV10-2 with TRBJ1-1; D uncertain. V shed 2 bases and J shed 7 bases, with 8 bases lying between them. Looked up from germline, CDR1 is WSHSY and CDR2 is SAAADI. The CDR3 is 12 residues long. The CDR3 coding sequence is TGCGCCAGCAGTGAGGTGGCCCTTGAAGCTTTCTTT. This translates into CASSEVALEAFF.